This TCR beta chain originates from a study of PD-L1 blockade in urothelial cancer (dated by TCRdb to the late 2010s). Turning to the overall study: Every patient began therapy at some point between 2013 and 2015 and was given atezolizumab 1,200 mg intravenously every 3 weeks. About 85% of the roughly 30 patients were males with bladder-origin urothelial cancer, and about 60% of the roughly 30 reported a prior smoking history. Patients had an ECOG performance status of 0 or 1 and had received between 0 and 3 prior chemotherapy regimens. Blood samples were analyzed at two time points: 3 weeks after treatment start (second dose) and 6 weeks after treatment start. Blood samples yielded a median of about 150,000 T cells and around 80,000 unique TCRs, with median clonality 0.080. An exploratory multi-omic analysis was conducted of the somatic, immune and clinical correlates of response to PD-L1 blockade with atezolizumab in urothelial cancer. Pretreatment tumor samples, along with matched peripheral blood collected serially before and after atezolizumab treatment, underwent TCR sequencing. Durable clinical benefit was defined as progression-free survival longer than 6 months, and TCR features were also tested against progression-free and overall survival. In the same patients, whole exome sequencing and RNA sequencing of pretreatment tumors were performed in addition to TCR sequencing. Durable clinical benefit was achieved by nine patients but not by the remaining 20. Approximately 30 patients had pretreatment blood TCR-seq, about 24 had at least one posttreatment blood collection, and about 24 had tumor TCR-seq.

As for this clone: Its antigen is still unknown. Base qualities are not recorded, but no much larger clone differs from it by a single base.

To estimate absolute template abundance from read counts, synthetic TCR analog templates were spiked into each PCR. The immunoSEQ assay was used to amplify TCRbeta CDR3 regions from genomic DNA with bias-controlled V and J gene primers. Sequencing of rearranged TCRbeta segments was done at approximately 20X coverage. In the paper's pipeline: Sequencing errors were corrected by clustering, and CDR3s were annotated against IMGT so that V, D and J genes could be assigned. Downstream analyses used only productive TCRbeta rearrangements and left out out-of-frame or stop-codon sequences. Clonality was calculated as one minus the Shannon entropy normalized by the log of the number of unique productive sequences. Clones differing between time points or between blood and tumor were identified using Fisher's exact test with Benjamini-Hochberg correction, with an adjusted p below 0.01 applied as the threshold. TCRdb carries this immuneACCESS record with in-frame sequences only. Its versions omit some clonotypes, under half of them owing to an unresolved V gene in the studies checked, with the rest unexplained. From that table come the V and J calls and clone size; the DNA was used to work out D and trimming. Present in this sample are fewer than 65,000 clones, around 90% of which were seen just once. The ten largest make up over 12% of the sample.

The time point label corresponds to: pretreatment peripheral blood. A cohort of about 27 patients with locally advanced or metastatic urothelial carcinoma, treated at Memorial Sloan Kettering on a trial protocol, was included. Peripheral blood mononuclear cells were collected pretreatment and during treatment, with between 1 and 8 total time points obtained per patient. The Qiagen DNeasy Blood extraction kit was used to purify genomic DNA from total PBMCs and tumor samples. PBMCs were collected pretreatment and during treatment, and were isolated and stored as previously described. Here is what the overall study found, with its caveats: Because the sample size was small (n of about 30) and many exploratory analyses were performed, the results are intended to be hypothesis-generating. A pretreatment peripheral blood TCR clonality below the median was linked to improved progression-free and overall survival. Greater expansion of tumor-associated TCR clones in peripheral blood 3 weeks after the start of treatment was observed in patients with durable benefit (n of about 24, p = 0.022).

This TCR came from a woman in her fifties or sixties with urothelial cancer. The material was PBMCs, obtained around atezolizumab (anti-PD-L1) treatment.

The nucleotide sequence reads TGTGCCAGCTCACCGGAGGGGAATCAGCCCCAGCATTTT. Its amino acids are CASSPEGNQPQHF. The V gene is TRBV18 and the J gene is TRBJ1-5, with TRBD1 perhaps the D gene, on 5 matching bases. From cysteine to phenylalanine, the CDR3 is 13 amino acids long. The only DNA kept is the CDR3, 39 bases in frame from the first base. CDR1 and CDR2 (KGHSH, LQKENI) derive from the germline V gene. The germline ends are 7 bases apart after V is trimmed by 3 bases and J by 4 bases. With the rest looked up from the reference TRBV18 and TRBJ1-5 genes rather than sequenced, the full variable domain is NAGVMQNPRHLVRRRGQEARLRCSPMKGHSHVYWYRQLPEEGLKFMVYLQKENIIDESGMPKERFSAEFPKEGPSILRIQQVVRGDSAAYFCASSPEGNQPQHFGDGTRLSIL.